This T cell receptor beta chain comes out of a study of cytomegalovirus exposure and HLA in healthy donors. Study-wide results and limits: Researchers reported in a later analysis that a missense DCLRE1C variant was tied to TCR beta V- and J-gene trimming. Immune exposure was documented only through CMV serostatus. The later analysis indicated that the majority of CMV-associated TCR beta chains appeared HLA-restricted.

This CDR3 is built from 13 residues. The J segment lost 6 bases and the V segment lost 5 bases, leaving 3 bases of the junction unmatched. Germline CDR1 MNHNS, CDR2 SASEGT. Turning to this clone: Its antigen is still unknown.

PCR used 60 Vbeta primers and 13 Jbeta primers. Sequencing was performed with immunoSEQ multiplex PCR; in TCRdb, only in-frame clones are kept and a portion is missing. This sample contains 130,000 or so clones. The sample was PBMCs. This TCR was recovered from a man younger than 35 in good health and CMV-seronegative. The chain carries TRBV6-1 and TRBJ2-3, with TRBD1 matching 9 bases. CDR3 region: CASSLTGGDTQYF. CDR3 DNA: TGTGCCAGCAGTCTGACAGGGGGGGATACGCAGTATTTT.